These 17 T cell receptor beta chains were sequenced from one sample in a study of Graves' ophthalmopathy and Graves' hyperthyroidism. The authors amplified TCR beta CDR3 regions, and they did so from RNA transcripts for repertoire sequencing. First-round RT-PCR used HTBI primers; second-round multiplex PCR followed. Each CDR3 protein gets one entry after TCRdb re-called the multiplex PCR reads with MiXCR. Seen here are over 450,000 distinct CDR3 sequences, 14% observed once, and the top ten hold approximately 9.8%. The sequenced sample was blood. The receptor set was obtained from a woman in her twenties or thirties with Graves' ophthalmopathy.

Of note for this clonotype: Possible read error: a much larger clone is one base away. Likely a read error: the CDR3 ends without its conserved phenylalanine or tryptophan. V is TRBV27 and J is TRBJ1-5; 9 bases line up with TRBD1. V lost 2 bases, J lost 0 bases, and 5 bases stayed unmatched. From germline, CDR1 is MNHEY and CDR2 SMNVEV (reference sequence). CDR3 size: 17 residues. The CDR3 region has the DNA TGTGCCAGCAGTTTAGTAGGGACAGGGTATAGCAATCAGCCCCAGCATGTT. As protein: CASSLVGTGYSNQPQHV.

This clonotype was seen ten or more times. The chain joins TRBV27 to TRBJ1-6; D unresolved. V lost 0 bases, J lost 9 bases, and 6 bases lay in between. Germline CDR1 MNHEY, CDR2 SMNVEV (reference sequence). The CDR3 runs 13 residues. The CDR3 nucleotides read TGTGCCAGCAGTTTATCTGTTGGTTCACCCCTCCACTTT. It translates to CASSLSVGSPLHF.

The table lists this clonotype with many counts. The chain recombines TRBV28 with TRBJ1-3; D is unresolved. V lost 6 bases and J lost 3, with 9 bases in between. The germline CDR1 and CDR2 sequences are MDHEN and SYDVKM. CDR3 size: 13 residues. The CDR3 region is CASSPSHGNTIYF. CDR3 nucleotides: TGTGCCAGCAGCCCGTCCCATGGAAACACCATATATTTT.

This clonotype was counted at least ten times. This rearrangement joins TRBV7-3 to TRBJ1-3; D is unclear. Germline-derived CDR1 and CDR2 are SGHTA and FQGTGA. V was trimmed by 10 bases and J by 6 bases, leaving 16 bases between them. This CDR3 has 13 residues. The CDR3 reads CAINPGQANTIYF. CDR3 coding DNA: TGTGCCATCAACCCGGGTCAGGCAAACACCATATATTTT.

This clonotype was observed at least ten times. The chain recombines TRBV6-4 with TRBJ2-2, with TRBD1 matching over 10 bases. The trim removed 3 bases at V and 6 bases at J, leaving 4 bases unmatched. The germline V gene has CDR1 MRHNA and CDR2 SNTAGT. The CDR3 contains 15 residues. The CDR3 is CASSDSGQGAGELFF. The CDR3 nucleotides are TGTGCCAGCAGTGATAGCGGACAGGGGGCCGGGGAGCTGTTTTTT.

In this sample, this clonotype turned up many times. V usage is TRBV6-2 or TRBV6-3 and J usage is TRBJ2-2; 9 nucleotides agree with TRBD1. The germline gives CDR1 MNHEY, CDR2 SVGEGT. This CDR3 comprises 17 residues. The V and J ends lost 0 bases and 5 bases, in that order; junction bases with no gene match: 7. This CDR3 reads CASSYSTPDRGTGELFF. CDR3 bases: TGTGCCAGCAGTTACTCGACACCGGACAGGGGAACCGGGGAGCTGTTTTTT.

This clonotype came up many times. This chain uses TRBV27 with TRBJ2-7, with D tentatively TRBD2 (5 bases). The length of the CDR3 is 17 residues. The V end was cut by 5 bases, the J end by 2 bases, with 22 bases between. The germline V gene encodes CDR1 MNHEY and CDR2 SMNVEV (reference sequence). The CDR3 bases are TGTGCCAGCAGTAAGAGCTCTAGCTCCTCGGCCGCCTACGAGCAGTACTTC. This encodes CASSKSSSSSAAYEQYF.

This clonotype was counted a few times. The V gene is TRBV12-3 or TRBV12-4, the J gene TRBJ2-3, with TRBD2 identical over 8 bases. CDR3 length equals 13 residues. Trimming removed 8 bases from V and 1 base from J; junction bases left unmatched: 2. The CDR3 spells CASGRGGTDTQYF. CDR3 in DNA: TGTGCCAGCGGGCGGGGGGGCACAGATACGCAGTATTTT.

This clonotype occurred many times. The rearrangement uses TRBV28 and TRBJ2-5, with D possibly TRBD2 on 5 matching bases. CDR3 length: 16 residues. V was clipped by 5 bases and J by 1 base, with 17 bases between them. CDR1 is MDHEN and CDR2 is SYDVKM in the germline V gene. The CDR3 sequence: CASSLPRGSTQETQYF. The CDR3 DNA follows: TGTGCCAGCAGTCTCCCACGGGGTTCCACCCAAGAGACCCAGTACTTC. Full variable domain (missing parts from reference TRBV28 and TRBJ2-5): DVKVTQSSRYLVKRTGEKVFLECVQDMDHENMFWYRQDPGLGLRLIYFSYDVKMKEKGDIPEGYSVSREKKERFSLILESASTNQTSMYLCASSLPRGSTQETQYFGPGTRLLVL.

This clonotype has at least ten counts. CDR3 sequence reads: CASSSGDGNEQYF. For the CDR3, the DNA is TGTGCCAGCAGTTCGGGGGACGGTAACGAGCAGTACTTC. The chain employs TRBV28 and TRBJ2-7; D possibly corresponds to TRBD2 (6 bases). Deletions cut 4 bases from V and 5 bases from J, with 12 bases between. The germline CDR1 and CDR2 sequences are MDHEN and SYDVKM. This CDR3 contains 13 residues.

The chain joins TRBV6-1 to TRBJ1-1, with unresolved D. The CDR3 consists of 14 residues. V lost 5 bases to trimming and J lost 1 base, with 11 bases between them. Germline V gives CDR1 MNHNS, CDR2 SASEGT. DNA for the CDR3: TGTGCCAGCAGTCTATGGACGGGGAACACTGAAGCTTTCTTT. It specifies CASSLWTGNTEAFF.

At least ten counts were recorded for this clonotype. This CDR3 reads CASSLSTGVNTEAFF. The DNA for the CDR3 is TGTGCCAGCAGTTTATCTACAGGGGTGAACACTGAAGCTTTCTTT. The V and J genes are TRBV27 and TRBJ1-1; 7 bases map to TRBD1. CDR3 length: 15 residues. The trim removed 0 bases at V and 0 bases at J, leaving 1 base unmatched. Per the germline V gene, CDR1 is MNHEY and CDR2 is SMNVEV (reference sequence).

This clonotype was recorded at least ten times. The J gene is TRBJ2-2, the V gene TRBV7-9; no reliable D call. The CDR3 has 15 amino acids. Per germline, CDR1 SEHNR and CDR2 FQNEAQ (reference sequence). Trimming left V 0 bases short and J 3 bases short, with 8 bases between. The CDR3 region has the DNA TGTGCCAGCAGCTTAGCTCCTAGTGACACCGGGGAGCTGTTTTTT. Translated: CASSLAPSDTGELFF.

This clonotype has ten or more counts. J is TRBJ2-5 and V is TRBV20-1; TRBD1 is a possible D gene (7 bases). This CDR3 is built from 14 residues. Germline V CDR1 and CDR2: DFQATT, SNEGSKA (reference sequence). Trimming pared 6 bases from V and 5 bases from J, leaving 19 bases between. The CDR3 DNA follows: TGCAGTGCCCTACCTTTACAGGGGAGGGAGACCCAGTACTTC. This encodes CSALPLQGRETQYF.

This chain joins TRBV20-1 and TRBJ2-7; D remains unclear. V was cut by 3 bases and J by 0 bases, with 12 bases left in between. This CDR3 region has 14 residues. Germline V gene data show CDR1 as DFQATT and CDR2 as SNEGSKA (reference sequence). The CDR3 DNA is TGCAGTGCTAGTTTAGGACGGACCTCCTACGAGCAGTACTTC. Amino acid sequence: CSASLGRTSYEQYF.

This clonotype was observed a few times. V gene TRBV2 combines with J gene TRBJ2-2; 7 positions match TRBD1. CDR1 is SNHLY and CDR2 is FYNNEI in the germline V gene. J was trimmed by 2 bases and V by 5 bases; bases with no gene match: 5. The CDR3 totals 15 residues. The CDR3 spells CASSRDRVNTGELFF. For the CDR3, the DNA is TGTGCCAGCAGTAGGGACAGAGTAAACACCGGGGAGCTGTTTTTT. Using reference TRBV2 and TRBJ2-2 for the parts outside the CDR3, the full variable domain is EPEVTQTPSHQVTQMGQEVILRCVPISNHLYFYWYRQILGQKVEFLVSFYNNEISEKSEIFDDQFSVERPDGSNFTLKIRSTKLEDSAMYFCASSRDRVNTGELFFGEGSRLTVL.

This clonotype was seen a few times. This chain uses TRBV12-3 or TRBV12-4 with TRBJ1-1; 7 bases line up with TRBD1. With 3 bases clipped from V and 6 bases from J, the junction kept 13 bases outside the gene matches. CDR3 size: 16 residues. This chain's CDR3 is CASSFGTGDYYPEAFF. The CDR3 coding sequence is TGTGCCAGCAGTTTCGGTACAGGGGATTATTATCCTGAAGCTTTCTTT.